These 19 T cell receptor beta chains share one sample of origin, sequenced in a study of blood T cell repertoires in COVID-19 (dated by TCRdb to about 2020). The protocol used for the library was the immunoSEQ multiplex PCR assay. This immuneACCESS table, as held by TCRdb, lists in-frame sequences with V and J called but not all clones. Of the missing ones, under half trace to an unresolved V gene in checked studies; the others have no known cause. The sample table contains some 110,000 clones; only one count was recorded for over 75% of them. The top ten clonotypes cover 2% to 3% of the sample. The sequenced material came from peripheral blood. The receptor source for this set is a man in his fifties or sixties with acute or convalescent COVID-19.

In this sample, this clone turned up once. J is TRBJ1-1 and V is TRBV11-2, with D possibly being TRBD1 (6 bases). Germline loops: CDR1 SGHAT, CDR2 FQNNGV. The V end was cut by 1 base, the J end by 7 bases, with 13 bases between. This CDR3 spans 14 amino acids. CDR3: CASSLGAGASEAFF. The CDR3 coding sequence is TGTGCCAGCAGCTTAGGCGCAGGGGCGAGTGAAGCTTTCTTT.

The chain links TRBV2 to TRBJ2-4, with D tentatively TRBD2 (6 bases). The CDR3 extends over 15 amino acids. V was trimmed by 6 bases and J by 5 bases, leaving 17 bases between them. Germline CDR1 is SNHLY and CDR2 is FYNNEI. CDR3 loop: CASSRMGGFENIQYF. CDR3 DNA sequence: TGTGCCAGCAGCCGAATGGGGGGATTCGAAAACATTCAGTACTTC.

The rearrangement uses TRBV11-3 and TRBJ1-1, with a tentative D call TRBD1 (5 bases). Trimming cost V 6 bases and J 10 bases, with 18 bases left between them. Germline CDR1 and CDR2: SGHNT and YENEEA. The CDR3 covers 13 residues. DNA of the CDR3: TGTGCCAGCAGTTTCAACCAACGGGGGAGAGCTTTCTTT. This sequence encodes CASSFNQRGRAFF.

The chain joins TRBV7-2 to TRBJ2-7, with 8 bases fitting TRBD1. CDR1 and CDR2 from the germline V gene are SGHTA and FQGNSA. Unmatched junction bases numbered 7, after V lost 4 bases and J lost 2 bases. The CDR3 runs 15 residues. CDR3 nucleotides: TGTGCCAGCAGCTCTCCCGACAGGGGACCCTACGAGCAGTACTTC. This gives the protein CASSSPDRGPYEQYF.

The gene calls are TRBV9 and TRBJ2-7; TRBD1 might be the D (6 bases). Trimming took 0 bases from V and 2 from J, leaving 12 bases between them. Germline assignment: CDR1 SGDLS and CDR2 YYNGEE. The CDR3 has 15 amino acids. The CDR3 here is CASSVEGTLAYEQYF. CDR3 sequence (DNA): TGTGCCAGCAGCGTAGAAGGGACACTCGCCTACGAGCAGTACTTC.

CDR3: CATGIGAGLYNEQFF. CDR3 sequence (DNA): TGCGCCACCGGGATCGGAGCGGGATTATACAATGAGCAGTTCTTC. This chain connects TRBV10-2 to TRBJ2-1, with 7 bases lining up with TRBD2. Trimming at V came to 10 bases and at J to 4 bases, leaving 13 bases not matched to a gene. CDR1 is WSHSY and CDR2 is SAAADI in the germline V gene. The CDR3 length is 15 residues.

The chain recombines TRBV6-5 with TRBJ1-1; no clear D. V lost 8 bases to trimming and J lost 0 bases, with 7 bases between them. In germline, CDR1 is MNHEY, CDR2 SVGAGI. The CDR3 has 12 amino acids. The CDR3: CASHSLNTEAFF. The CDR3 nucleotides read TGTGCCAGCCATAGCTTGAACACTGAAGCTTTCTTT.

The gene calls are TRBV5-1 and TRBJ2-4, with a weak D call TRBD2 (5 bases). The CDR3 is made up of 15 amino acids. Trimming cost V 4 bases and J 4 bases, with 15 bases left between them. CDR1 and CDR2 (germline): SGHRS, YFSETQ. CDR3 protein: CASSREAAGKNIQYF. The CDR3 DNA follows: TGCGCCAGCAGCCGTGAAGCGGCCGGGAAAAACATTCAGTACTTC. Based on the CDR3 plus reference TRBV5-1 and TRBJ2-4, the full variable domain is KAGVTQTPRYLIKTRGQQVTLSCSPISGHRSVSWYQQTPGQGLQFLFEYFSETQRNKGNFPGRFSGRQFSNSRSEMNVSTLELGDSALYLCASSREAAGKNIQYFGAGTRLSVL.

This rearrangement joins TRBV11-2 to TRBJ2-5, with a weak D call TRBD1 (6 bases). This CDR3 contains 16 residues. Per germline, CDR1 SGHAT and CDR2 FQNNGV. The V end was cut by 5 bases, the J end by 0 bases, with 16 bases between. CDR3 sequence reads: CASSPRGSVYQETQYF. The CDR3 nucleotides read TGTGCCAGCAGCCCAAGGGGGTCCGTTTACCAAGAGACCCAGTACTTC.

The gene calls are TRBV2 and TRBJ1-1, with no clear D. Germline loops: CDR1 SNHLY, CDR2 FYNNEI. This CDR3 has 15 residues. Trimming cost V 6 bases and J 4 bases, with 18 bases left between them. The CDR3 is CASRNEEGSGTEAFF. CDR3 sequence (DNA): TGTGCCAGCAGAAACGAGGAGGGAAGTGGCACTGAAGCTTTCTTT.

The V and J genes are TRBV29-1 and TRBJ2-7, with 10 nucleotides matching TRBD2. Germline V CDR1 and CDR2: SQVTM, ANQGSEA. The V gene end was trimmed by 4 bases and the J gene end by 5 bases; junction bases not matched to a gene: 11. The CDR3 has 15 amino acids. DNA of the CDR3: TGCAGCGTTGGAGGGGGAATAGCGGGAGGTAACGAGCAGTACTTC. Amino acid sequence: CSVGGGIAGGNEQYF.

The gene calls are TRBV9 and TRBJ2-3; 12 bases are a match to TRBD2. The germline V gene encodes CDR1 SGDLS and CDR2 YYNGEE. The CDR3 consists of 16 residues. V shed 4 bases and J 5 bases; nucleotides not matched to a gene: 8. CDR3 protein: CASSQWTSGTVDTQYF. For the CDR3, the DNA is TGTGCCAGCAGCCAGTGGACTAGCGGGACGGTAGATACGCAGTATTTT.

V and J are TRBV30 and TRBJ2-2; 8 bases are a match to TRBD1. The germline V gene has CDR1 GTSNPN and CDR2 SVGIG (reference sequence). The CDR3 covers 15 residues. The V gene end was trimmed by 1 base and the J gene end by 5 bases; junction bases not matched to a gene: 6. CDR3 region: CAWSGTGGKTGELFF. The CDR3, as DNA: TGTGCCTGGAGTGGAACAGGGGGAAAAACCGGGGAGCTGTTTTTT. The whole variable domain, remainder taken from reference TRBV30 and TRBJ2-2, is SQTIHQWPATLVQPVGSPLSLECTVEGTSNPNLYWYRQAAGRGLQLLFYSVGIGQISSEVPQNLSASRPQDRQFILSSKKLLLSDSGFYLCAWSGTGGKTGELFFGEGSRLTVL.

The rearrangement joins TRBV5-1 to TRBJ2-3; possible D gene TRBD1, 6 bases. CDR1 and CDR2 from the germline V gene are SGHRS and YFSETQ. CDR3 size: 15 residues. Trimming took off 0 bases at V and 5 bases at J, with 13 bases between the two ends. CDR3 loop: CASSLDQGMEDTQYF. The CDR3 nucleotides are TGCGCCAGCAGCTTGGATCAGGGGATGGAAGATACGCAGTATTTT.

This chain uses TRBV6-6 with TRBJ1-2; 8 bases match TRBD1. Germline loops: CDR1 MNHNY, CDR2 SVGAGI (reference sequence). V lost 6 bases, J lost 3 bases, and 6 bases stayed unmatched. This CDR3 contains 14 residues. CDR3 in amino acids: CASRLGQGYYGYTF. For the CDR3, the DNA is TGTGCCAGCAGACTAGGACAGGGCTACTATGGCTACACCTTC.

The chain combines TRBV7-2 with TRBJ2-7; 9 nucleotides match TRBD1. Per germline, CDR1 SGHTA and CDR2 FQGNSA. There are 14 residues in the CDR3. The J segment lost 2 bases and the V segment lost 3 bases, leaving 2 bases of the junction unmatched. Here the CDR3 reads CASSLGTGTYEQYF. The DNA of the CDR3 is TGTGCCAGCAGCTTGGGGACAGGGACCTACGAGCAGTACTTC.

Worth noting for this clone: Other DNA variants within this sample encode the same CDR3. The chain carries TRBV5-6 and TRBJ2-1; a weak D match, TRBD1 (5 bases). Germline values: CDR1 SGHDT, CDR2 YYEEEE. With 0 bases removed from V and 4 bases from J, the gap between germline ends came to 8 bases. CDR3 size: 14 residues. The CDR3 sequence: CASSLGQFYNEQFF. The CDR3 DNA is TGTGCCAGCAGCTTGGGACAGTTTTACAATGAGCAGTTCTTC.

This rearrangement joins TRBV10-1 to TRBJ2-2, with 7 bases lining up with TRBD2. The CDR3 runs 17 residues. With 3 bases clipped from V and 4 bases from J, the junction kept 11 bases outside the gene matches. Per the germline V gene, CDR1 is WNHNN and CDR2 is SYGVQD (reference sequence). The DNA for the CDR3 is TGCGCCAGCAGTGATTTGCGAGCGGGAAGGAGCACCGGGGAGCTGTTTTTT. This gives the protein CASSDLRAGRSTGELFF.

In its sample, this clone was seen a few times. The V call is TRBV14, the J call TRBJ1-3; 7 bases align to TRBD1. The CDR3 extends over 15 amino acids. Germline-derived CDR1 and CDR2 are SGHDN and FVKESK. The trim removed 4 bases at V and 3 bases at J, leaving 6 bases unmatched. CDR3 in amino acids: CASSPQGGGGNTIYF. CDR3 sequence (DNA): TGTGCCAGCAGCCCCCAGGGGGGAGGTGGAAACACCATATATTTT.